This T cell receptor beta chain is drawn from a study of shared clonotypes between healthy human individuals. Study overall: A few men and a couple of women, aged 18 to 49, were donors.

Per the study methods: Owing to the provision of junction-only sequences devoid of quality scores by immunoSEQ, filtering differed. Produced via immunoSEQ multiplex PCR; TCRdb's table is partial and in-frame only. From that table come the V and J calls and clone size; the DNA was used to work out D and trimming. Here the sample spans about 680,000 clones, approximately 75% being singletons. Partitioning of CD4+ cells yielded a CD45RA+ naive subset and a CD45RA-negative memory subset. In its sample, this clone was seen a few times. Sample: memory CD4+ T cells sorted from blood. Subset of the sample: CD45RA-negative fraction. This receptor was obtained from a woman in her thirties in good health.

The CDR3 DNA is TGTGCCAGCACCCCAAACAGGGCCAACTCCTACGAGCAGTACTTC. It yields the protein CASTPNRANSYEQYF. The rearrangement links TRBV28 to TRBJ2-7; perhaps TRBD1 as D (6 bases). Between the trimmed V and J ends, which lost 7 bases and 0 bases, there was a span of 16 bases. From germline, CDR1 is MDHEN and CDR2 SYDVKM. The CDR3 is 15 amino acids.